The T cell receptor (beta chain) under discussion was sequenced for a study of post-analysis software for immune sequencing data. The CDR3 loop spans 17 amino acids. Germline values: CDR1 MDHEN, CDR2 SYDVKM. Study findings and constraints: The five TRBV segments detected at higher frequency in patients than in controls included TRBV5-6, TRBV5-1 and TRBV20-1.

On this clonotype itself: Its antigen is not identified. This may be a read error, as it is one base from a much larger clone.

Incorporated into the TCR beta cDNA libraries were unique molecular identifiers, which served to reduce PCR and sequencing biases. TCRdb independently ran MiXCR on the PCR reads; one entry per CDR3 protein. The sample lists about 200,000 distinct CDR3 sequences, roughly 28% occurring once. The sample comprised blood. The source is a girl under 18 with multiple sclerosis. The V call is TRBV28, the J call TRBJ2-3, with TRBD2 matching 11 bases. The CDR3, as DNA: TGTGTCAGCAGTCCGCCCCTAGCGGGAGGATCCAAACATACGCAGTATTTT. Protein product: CVSSPPLAGGSKHTQYF.